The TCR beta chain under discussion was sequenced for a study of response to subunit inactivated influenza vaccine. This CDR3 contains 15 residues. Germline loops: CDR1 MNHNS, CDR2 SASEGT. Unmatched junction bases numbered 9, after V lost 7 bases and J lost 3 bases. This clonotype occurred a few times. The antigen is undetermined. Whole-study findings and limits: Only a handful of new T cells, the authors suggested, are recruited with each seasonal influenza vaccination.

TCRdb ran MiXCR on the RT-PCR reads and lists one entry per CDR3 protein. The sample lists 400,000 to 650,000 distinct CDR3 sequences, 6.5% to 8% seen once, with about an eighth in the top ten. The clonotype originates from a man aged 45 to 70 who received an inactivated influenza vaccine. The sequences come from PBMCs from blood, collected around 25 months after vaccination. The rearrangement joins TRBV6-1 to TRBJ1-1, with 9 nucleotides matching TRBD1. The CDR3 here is CASTPGDRDHTEAFF. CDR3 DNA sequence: TGTGCCAGCACCCCCGGGGACAGGGACCACACTGAAGCTTTCTTT.